The present entry profiles one TCR beta chain with its context. Assay used: immunoSEQ multiplex PCR; TCRdb lists only in-frame clones, some missing. The sample includes 350,000 to 400,000 clones, roughly nine tenths of them seen just once. This entry is derived from a study of blood T cell repertoires in COVID-19. Germline lookup yields CDR1 SNHLY and CDR2 FYNNEI. The ends lost 6 bases at V and 4 bases at J; junction bases unmatched: 3. The CDR3 runs to 13 residues. The TCR was taken from a woman aged 25 to 39 who had recovered from COVID-19. The source material was PBMCs or T cells enriched from blood (not recorded which). V gene TRBV2 combines with J gene TRBJ2-1; TRBD2 matches at 7 bases. The CDR3, as DNA: TGTGCCAGCAGGCTAGCGGAGTACAATGAGCAGTTCTTC. Its translation is CASRLAEYNEQFF. Full variable domain (outside the CDR3, taken from reference TRBV2 and TRBJ2-1): EPEVTQTPSHQVTQMGQEVILRCVPISNHLYFYWYRQILGQKVEFLVSFYNNEISEKSEIFDDQFSVERPDGSNFTLKIRSTKLEDSAMYFCASRLAEYNEQFFGPGTRLTVL.